One sample yielded the 28 T cell receptor beta chains listed below, sequenced in a study of shared clonotypes between healthy human individuals. The data were produced by immunoSEQ multiplex PCR, yet TCRdb's version contains in-frame clones alone and is incomplete. The sample yields about 980,000 clones, about three quarters seen once. Sequenced material: memory CD4+ T cells sorted from blood. Subset indicated: CD45RA-negative fraction. These receptor sequences come from a man aged 18 to 35 in good health.

The chain combines TRBV4-1 with TRBJ2-6; a possible D gene is TRBD1 (6 bases). The V gene lost 0 bases and the J gene lost 4 bases, with 10 bases spanning the gap. The germline V gene encodes CDR1 MGHRA and CDR2 YSYEKL. CDR3 length: 16 amino acids. CDR3 coding DNA: TGCGCCAGCAGCCAAGATGCAGGGGCGGGGGCCAACGTCCTGACTTTC. It specifies CASSQDAGAGANVLTF.

The genes are TRBV2 and TRBJ1-2; D is undetermined. CDR1 is SNHLY, CDR2 FYNNEI, per germline. V lost 2 bases to trimming and J lost 8 bases, with 12 bases between them. CDR3 length equals 13 residues. This CDR3 reads CASSERPPAGYTF. As DNA, the CDR3 is TGTGCCAGCAGTGAAAGACCCCCGGCGGGCTACACCTTC.

The chain combines TRBV6-6 with TRBJ1-1; no clear D. The CDR3 runs 12 residues. The V and J ends lost 4 bases and 3 bases respectively, with 6 bases between them. Germline V lookup: CDR1 MNHNY, CDR2 SVGAGI (reference sequence). In nucleotides, the CDR3 is TGTGCCAGCAGTTTCGGCCACACTGAAGCTTTCTTT. It codes for CASSFGHTEAFF.

The chain employs TRBV28 and TRBJ2-5, with D perhaps TRBD1 or TRBD2 (5 bases each). Germline CDR1 MDHEN, CDR2 SYDVKM. The CDR3 contains 15 residues. V lost 5 bases to trimming and J lost 5 bases, with 18 bases between them. The CDR3: CASSPSWEQGETQYF. The CDR3, as DNA: TGTGCCAGCAGTCCATCCTGGGAGCAGGGTGAGACCCAGTACTTC.

The V call is TRBV9, the J call TRBJ2-6, with no clear D. The CDR3 totals 15 residues. V gave up 4 bases and J gave up 3 bases, with 11 bases separating them. Germline CDR1 SGDLS, CDR2 YYNGEE. This CDR3 reads CASSQWSVGANVLTF. The CDR3 DNA sequence: TGTGCCAGCAGCCAGTGGAGTGTTGGGGCCAACGTCCTGACTTTC.

The chain joins TRBV5-1 to TRBJ2-2, with D tentatively TRBD2 (6 bases). Trimming removed 4 bases at V and 5 bases at J, with 15 bases between. The CDR3 consists of 15 residues. Germline V gene sequence: CDR1 SGHRS, CDR2 YFSETQ. CDR3 residues: CASSTRDGGTGELFF. For the CDR3, the DNA is TGCGCCAGCAGCACCCGGGACGGGGGAACCGGGGAGCTGTTTTTT.

This clone was detected a few times. The chain joins TRBV5-1 to TRBJ2-6; 11 positions match TRBD2. The CDR3 length is 20 residues. With 1 base clipped from V and 1 base from J, the junction kept 10 bases outside the gene matches. CDR1 SGHRS and CDR2 YFSETQ come from the germline V gene. CDR3 nucleotides: TGCGCCAGCAGCTTGCTTAGCGGGAGGGCCGTGGGGTCTGGGGCCAACGTCCTGACTTTC. Translating it yields CASSLLSGRAVGSGANVLTF. The variable domain in full, completed from reference TRBV5-1 and TRBJ2-6, reads KAGVTQTPRYLIKTRGQQVTLSCSPISGHRSVSWYQQTPGQGLQFLFEYFSETQRNKGNFPGRFSGRQFSNSRSEMNVSTLELGDSALYLCASSLLSGRAVGSGANVLTFGAGSRLTVL.

The V gene is TRBV29-1, the J gene TRBJ1-2; D is possibly TRBD1 (5 bases). V was shortened by 7 bases and J by 3 bases, with 15 bases between the two germline ends. The CDR3 is 13 residues long. Germline CDR1 is SQVTM and CDR2 is ANQGSEA. CDR3 sequence reads: CSADPPRDYGYTF. The CDR3 region has the DNA TGCAGCGCCGATCCCCCCAGGGACTATGGCTACACCTTC.

The chain combines TRBV28 with TRBJ1-2; 9 positions match TRBD1. With 1 base clipped from V and 2 bases from J, the junction kept 14 bases outside the gene matches. Germline CDR1 MDHEN, CDR2 SYDVKM. This CDR3 is 19 amino acids long. CDR3 sequence reads: CASSLSVAGTGRANYGYTF. The CDR3 region has the DNA TGTGCCAGCAGTTTATCGGTAGCCGGGACAGGGAGGGCGAACTATGGCTACACCTTC.

The chain combines TRBV7-8 with TRBJ2-2; D is perhaps TRBD2 (6 bases). The CDR3 consists of 15 residues. Trimming took 5 bases from V and 3 from J, leaving 13 bases between them. Germline CDR1 and CDR2: SGHVS and FQNEAQ. The CDR3 reads CASSARGGYTGELFF. In DNA, the CDR3 is TGTGCCAGCAGCGCGAGGGGAGGATACACCGGGGAGCTGTTTTTT.

The count of this clone is one. This rearrangement joins TRBV7-2 to TRBJ2-1; 9 nucleotides line up with TRBD2. The V gene end was trimmed by 5 bases and the J gene end by 6 bases; junction bases not matched to a gene: 11. Germline CDR1 and CDR2: SGHTA and FQGNSA. The CDR3 is 16 amino acids. CDR3 sequence reads: CASSVRSGTSPNEQFF. The CDR3 DNA reads as TGTGCCAGCAGCGTAAGATCCGGGACTAGCCCCAATGAGCAGTTCTTC.

The J gene is TRBJ2-2, the V gene TRBV10-3; 8 bases fit TRBD1. V lost 6 bases and J lost 1; bases outside the gene matches: 7. The CDR3 has 16 residues. Germline lookup yields CDR1 ENHRY and CDR2 SYGVKD. The chain's CDR3 is CAIRASDRGNTGELFF. The CDR3 DNA reads TGTGCCATCAGGGCCTCTGACAGGGGGAACACCGGGGAGCTGTTTTTT.

The chain joins TRBV7-9 to TRBJ1-2; 7 bases are shared with TRBD1. V shed 5 bases, J shed 8 bases, and the junction held 5 bases outside the gene matches. The CDR3 is made up of 12 amino acids. Germline assignment: CDR1 SEHNR and CDR2 FQNEAQ (reference sequence). The CDR3 here is CASSSRGQGYTF. CDR3 coding DNA: TGTGCCAGCAGCAGTAGGGGGCAAGGCTACACCTTC.

The chain uses TRBV5-4 and TRBJ1-6, with D unclear. CDR3 length equals 14 residues. The germline CDR1 and CDR2 sequences are SGHNT and YYREEE (reference sequence). Trimming shortened V by 2 bases and J by 5 bases, and 8 bases separated the two germline ends. The CDR3: CASSLGLNNSPLHF. The CDR3 bases are TGTGCCAGCAGCTTAGGACTGAATAATTCACCCCTCCACTTT.

The chain employs TRBV28 and TRBJ1-2; D uncertain. This CDR3 is 17 amino acids long. The V gene lost 2 bases and the J gene lost 5 bases, with 21 bases spanning the gap. Germline CDR1 MDHEN, CDR2 SYDVKM. The DNA for the CDR3 is TGTGCCAGCAGTTTAGGAGGACGGAAGTTTTCTAGGTATGGCTACACCTTC. Residues: CASSLGGRKFSRYGYTF.

This clone was observed a single time. The chain employs TRBV11-2 and TRBJ2-3, with TRBD2 matching over 10 bases. Germline CDR1 is SGHAT and CDR2 is FQNNGV. This CDR3 is built from 14 residues. The J segment lost 7 bases and the V segment lost 5 bases, leaving 6 bases of the junction unmatched. Here the CDR3 reads CASSGTSVSNTQYF. In nucleotides, the CDR3 is TGTGCCAGCAGCGGGACTAGCGTCTCAAATACGCAGTATTTT.

CDR3 sequence (DNA): TGTGCCAGCAGCCCAGCGGCCAGGGGCATCCCCGAAAAACTGTTTTTT. It yields the protein CASSPAARGIPEKLFF. The V call is TRBV9, the J call TRBJ1-4, with TRBD1 as a possible D gene (6 bases). Trimming shortened V by 4 bases and J by 8 bases, and 21 bases separated the two germline ends. CDR3 length: 16 amino acids. The germline V gene has CDR1 SGDLS and CDR2 YYNGEE.

V and J are TRBV6-1 and TRBJ1-1; 9 bases agree with TRBD1. This CDR3 spans 14 amino acids. V lost 7 bases to trimming and J lost 4 bases; unmatched junction nucleotides: 7. The germline CDR1 and CDR2 sequences are MNHNS and SASEGT. In DNA, the CDR3 is TGTGCCAGCACGGGACAGGGATCGTCCACTGAAGCTTTCTTT. Its translation: CASTGQGSSTEAFF.

This chain connects TRBV16 to TRBJ1-4; TRBD1 aligns across 8 bases. CDR3 length equals 15 residues. The germline gives CDR1 KGHSY, CDR2 FQNENV. V lost 1 base and J lost 5; bases outside the gene matches: 3. For the CDR3, the DNA is TGTGCCAGCAGCCAATTCAGGGGGCGGAATGAAAAACTGTTTTTT. Its translation is CASSQFRGRNEKLFF. Filled out from reference TRBV16 and TRBJ1-4, the complete variable domain reads GEEVAQTPKHLVRGEGQKAKLYCAPIKGHSYVFWYQQVLKNEFKFLISFQNENVFDETGMPKERFSAKCLPNSPCSLEIQATKLEDSAVYFCASSQFRGRNEKLFFGSGTQLSVL.

This clone was seen a few times. This chain links TRBV30 with TRBJ2-5, with TRBD1 as a possible D gene (6 bases). The end of the DNA aligns better with TRBJ2-7, so the J call may be wrong. CDR1 and CDR2 from the germline V gene are GTSNPN and SVGIG (reference sequence). This CDR3 has 12 amino acids. The CDR3 coding sequence is TGTGCCTGGAGCCGGACAGTTTACGAGCAGTACTTC. This codes for CAWSRTVYEQYF.

The CDR3 region has the DNA TGTGCCAGCAGTTCTGCGGGGACAGGGTTCAACAATGAGCAGTTCTTC. Protein sequence: CASSSAGTGFNNEQFF. The chain has TRBV28 and TRBJ2-1, with 9 bases identical to TRBD1. This CDR3 is built from 16 residues. V shed 4 bases, J shed 5 bases, and the junction held 9 bases outside the gene matches. Germline assignment: CDR1 MDHEN and CDR2 SYDVKM.

This clone was picked up a small number of times. Here the CDR3 DNA reads TGTGCCATCAGTGAGGGGAGGGAGGCCCAGTACTTC. It yields the protein CAISEGREAQYF. This chain joins TRBV10-3 and TRBJ2-5; 7 bases agree with TRBD2. The CDR3 is made up of 12 amino acids. J was trimmed by 9 bases and V by 2 bases; bases with no gene match: 3. The germline gives CDR1 ENHRY, CDR2 SYGVKD.

This rearrangement joins TRBV30 to TRBJ2-7; either TRBD1 or TRBD2 may supply D (5 bases each). This CDR3 is 16 amino acids long. The germline V gene has CDR1 GTSNPN and CDR2 SVGIG (reference sequence). V was pared by 0 bases and J by 0 bases, with 15 bases between. CDR3 sequence: CAWSVPGTLSSYEQYF. Here the CDR3 DNA reads TGTGCCTGGAGTGTACCCGGGACGCTCTCCTCCTACGAGCAGTACTTC.

This chain connects TRBV10-1 to TRBJ2-1; 10 nucleotides agree with TRBD2. This CDR3 is built from 16 residues. Germline CDR1 reads WNHNN; CDR2 reads SYGVQD (reference sequence). V lost 6 bases to trimming and J lost 4 bases; unmatched junction nucleotides: 9. The CDR3 bases are TGCGCCAGCAGCGATTATAGCGGGGGGACGTACAATGAGCAGTTCTTC. It encodes CASSDYSGGTYNEQFF.

The chain is built from TRBV6-1 and TRBJ1-1, with 7 bases matching TRBD1. The CDR3 is made up of 14 amino acids. The V gene end was trimmed by 6 bases and the J gene end by 4 bases; junction bases not matched to a gene: 8. CDR1 and CDR2 (germline): MNHNS, SASEGT. This CDR3 is CASRETGFFTEAFF. Here the CDR3 DNA reads TGTGCCAGCAGGGAGACAGGGTTCTTCACTGAAGCTTTCTTT.

The gene calls are TRBV7-2 and TRBJ1-1; D is undetermined. V was clipped by 2 bases and J by 8 bases, with 15 bases between them. The CDR3 is made up of 14 amino acids. Germline V gene lookup returns CDR1 SGHTA and CDR2 FQGNSA. CDR3 loop: CASSLKWEAREAFF. The DNA for the CDR3 is TGTGCCAGCAGCTTAAAGTGGGAAGCACGAGAAGCTTTCTTT.

In the case of this clone: Germline and junction disagree at one end, which may indicate a read error. V and J are TRBV29-1 and TRBJ2-1, with D possibly being TRBD1 or TRBD2 (5 bases each). Germline CDR1 and CDR2: SQVTM and ANQGSEA. CDR3 length: 14 amino acids. CDR3 nucleotides: TGCAGCGTCTCTCGGGACGGATCCTACGATGAGCAGTTCTTC. Translation: CSVSRDGSYDEQFF.

The chain recombines TRBV27 with TRBJ1-2; tentatively, D is TRBD1 (6 bases). Germline lookup yields CDR1 MNHEY and CDR2 SMNVEV (reference sequence). The V end was cut by 3 bases, the J end by 7 bases, with 12 bases between. There are 13 residues in the CDR3. The CDR3 DNA is TGTGCCAGCAGTTTTACAGGGCTTCGTGGCTACACCTTC. Protein product: CASSFTGLRGYTF.